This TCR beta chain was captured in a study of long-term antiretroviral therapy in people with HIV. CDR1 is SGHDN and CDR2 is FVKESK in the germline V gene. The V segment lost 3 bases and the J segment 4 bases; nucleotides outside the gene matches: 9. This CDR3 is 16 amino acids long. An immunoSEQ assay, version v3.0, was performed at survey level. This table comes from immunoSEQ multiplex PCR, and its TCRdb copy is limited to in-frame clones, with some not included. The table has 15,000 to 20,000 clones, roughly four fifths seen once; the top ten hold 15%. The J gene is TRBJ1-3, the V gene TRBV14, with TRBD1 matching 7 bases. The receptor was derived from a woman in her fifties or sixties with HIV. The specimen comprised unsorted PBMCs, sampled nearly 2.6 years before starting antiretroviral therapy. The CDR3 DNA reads TGTGCCAGCAGCCAGGAAACAGGGGCTAGAGGAAACACCATATATTTT. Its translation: CASSQETGARGNTIYF.